The text below deals with one T cell receptor (beta chain). Per the study methods: Amplified reference gene primers provided the basis for estimating nucleated cell counts. The protocol was immunoSEQ multiplex PCR, while the TCRdb copy is restricted to in-frame clones and leaves out a portion. Clone size and the V and J calls come from that table; the DNA yielded D and trimming. The sample has 200,000 to 250,000 clones; almost 85% are singletons. With 7 bases removed from V and 6 bases from J, the gap between germline ends came to 27 bases. Germline V CDR1 and CDR2: SNHLY, FYNNEI. CDR3 length: 17 residues. The data belong to a study of blood T cell repertoires in COVID-19. Study summary: There were acute and convalescent COVID-19 samples, and they came from the United States, Italy and Spain.

Sequencing used peripheral blood. The sequence was collected from a man in his forties or fifties with acute or convalescent COVID-19. V usage is TRBV2 and J usage is TRBJ1-2; the D gene is possibly TRBD1 (5 bases). CDR3 region: CASTPAGPREGYHGYTF. The CDR3 coding sequence is TGTGCCAGCACCCCGGCGGGACCACGGGAAGGGTACCATGGCTACACCTTC.